Below are 13 T cell receptor beta chains sequenced from a single sample in a study of Graves' ophthalmopathy and Graves' hyperthyroidism. RNA transcripts provided the template for amplifying TCR beta CDR3 regions. HTBI-primed first-round RT-PCR preceded second-round multiplex PCR. One entry per CDR3 protein, called by TCRdb with MiXCR from the multiplex PCR reads. Of under 400,000 distinct CDR3 sequences listed, about a sixth are singletons. The source material was peripheral blood. Receptors were obtained from an adult man with Graves' ophthalmopathy.

The V call is TRBV12-3 or TRBV12-4, the J call TRBJ2-5; 7 nucleotides align to TRBD1. J gave up 1 base and V 4 bases, and 3 bases lay outside the gene matches. There are 14 residues in the CDR3. CDR3: CASSYRGSQETQYF. The CDR3 region has the DNA TGTGCCAGCAGTTACAGGGGTTCCCAAGAGACCCAGTACTTC.

This clonotype has a count of ten or more. This chain links TRBV15 with TRBJ2-5; D is possibly TRBD1 or TRBD2 (5 bases each). V lost 0 bases and J lost 0, with 8 bases in between. The CDR3 contains 15 residues. Germline CDR1 reads LNHNV; CDR2 reads YYDKDF (reference sequence). The CDR3 sequence: CATSRDRDHQETQYF. The CDR3 DNA reads as TGTGCCACCAGCAGAGATAGGGACCACCAAGAGACCCAGTACTTC.

The gene calls are TRBV28 and TRBJ2-5; D call uncertain. The CDR3 length is 12 residues. Looked up from germline, CDR1 is MDHEN and CDR2 is SYDVKM. Trimming pared 3 bases from V and 3 bases from J, leaving 5 bases between. The CDR3 DNA sequence: TGTGCCAGCAGTTTGTTAAAAGAGACCCAGTACTTC. It yields the protein CASSLLKETQYF.

In the case of this clonotype: One end of the junction varies from germline; a read error may be responsible. The rearrangement uses TRBV6-5 and TRBJ2-7; possible D gene TRBD1, 6 bases. The germline gives CDR1 MNHEY, CDR2 SVGAGI. The CDR3 is 14 amino acids. The CDR3 coding sequence is TGTGCCAGCAGTTCCGCGACAGGAACTTACGAGCAGTCCTTC. Its translation: CASSSATGTYEQSF.

Many counts were recorded for this clonotype. This chain links TRBV24-1 with TRBJ1-5, with D possibly matching TRBD1 (5 bases). The CDR3 contains 15 residues. CDR1 is KGHDR and CDR2 is SFDVKD in the germline V gene. V shed 4 bases and J shed 3 bases, with 12 bases lying between them. The CDR3 loop reads CATSDRGPFNQPQHF. DNA for the CDR3: TGTGCCACCAGTGACCGGGGACCCTTCAATCAGCCCCAGCATTTT.

This clonotype was observed many times. The rearrangement joins TRBV7-2 to TRBJ1-6; D uncertain. This CDR3 region has 13 residues. CDR1 and CDR2 (germline): SGHTA, FQGNSA. The germline V and J ends were trimmed by 7 bases and 8 bases, with 12 bases remaining between them. The CDR3 spells CASTPSGYSPLHF. The CDR3 bases are TGTGCCAGCACCCCCTCGGGGTATTCACCCCTCCACTTT. Variable domain in full (rest from reference TRBV7-2 and TRBJ1-6): GAGVSQSPSNKVTEKGKDVELRCDPISGHTALYWYRQSLGQGLEFLIYFQGNSAPDKSGLPSDRFSAERTGGSVSTLTIQRTQQEDSAVYLCASTPSGYSPLHFGNGTRLTVT.

There are many counts of this clonotype. V gene TRBV29-1 combines with J gene TRBJ1-6; 9 positions agree with TRBD1. J lost 5 bases, V lost 5 bases, and 10 bases had no gene match. This CDR3 spans 16 amino acids. CDR1 and CDR2 from the germline V gene are SQVTM and ANQGSEA. As DNA, the CDR3 is TGCAGCGTTCCTCGAAGGGACAGGGAGGATAATTCACCCCTCCACTTT. This gives the protein CSVPRRDREDNSPLHF.

This clonotype was seen many times. V and J are TRBV19 and TRBJ1-1; TRBD1 might be the D (5 bases). The V end was cut by 3 bases, the J end by 6 bases, with 14 bases between. Germline CDR1 LNHDA, CDR2 SQIVND (reference sequence). This CDR3 spans 14 amino acids. The CDR3 coding sequence is TGTGCCAGTAGTATCACGGGGGGAATGCCTGAAGCTTTCTTT. Amino acids: CASSITGGMPEAFF.

There are many counts of this clonotype. The chain employs TRBV27 and TRBJ2-5, with D unclear. The length of the CDR3 is 19 residues. Looked up from germline, CDR1 is MNHEY and CDR2 is SMNVEV (reference sequence). The ends were cut back, 3 bases at V and 1 base at J, with 24 bases in the middle. CDR3 sequence: CASSFLPPVGSAPQETQYF. CDR3 DNA sequence: TGTGCCAGCAGTTTCTTGCCCCCGGTCGGGTCAGCCCCCCAAGAGACCCAGTACTTC.

This clonotype was seen repeatedly, ten times or more. The rearrangement uses TRBV10-3 and TRBJ2-3; D might be TRBD2 (6 bases). Germline V gives CDR1 ENHRY, CDR2 SYGVKD. The ends were cut back, 3 bases at V and 13 bases at J, with 17 bases in the middle. The CDR3 covers 13 residues. This CDR3 is CAISEKVEWGEYF. Here the CDR3 DNA reads TGTGCCATCAGTGAAAAAGTGGAGTGGGGGGAGTATTTT.

In its sample, this clonotype was seen many times. A single base separates this from a much larger clone, so it may be a read error. This chain links TRBV9 with TRBJ2-7; 10 bases are shared with TRBD2. The germline gives CDR1 SGDLS, CDR2 YYNGEE. The CDR3 has 15 residues. After removal of 3 bases from V and 2 bases from J, the junction contained 5 bases not matched to a gene. This chain's CDR3 is CASSAQAGGPYEQYF. The CDR3 DNA is TGTGCCAGCAGCGCACAAGCGGGAGGGCCCTACGAGCAGTACTTC.

This clonotype was seen many times. V gene TRBV28 combines with J gene TRBJ1-5; 8 nucleotides line up with TRBD1. The CDR3 runs 16 residues. V shed 5 bases, J shed 2 bases, and the junction held 8 bases outside the gene matches. Looked up from germline, CDR1 is MDHEN and CDR2 is SYDVKM. CDR3 amino acids: CASSRQGARGNQPQHF. CDR3 nucleotide sequence: TGTGCCAGCAGTCGGCAGGGGGCGCGCGGCAATCAGCCCCAGCATTTT.

The sample holds many counts of this clonotype. The rearrangement uses TRBV7-8 and TRBJ2-2; D tentatively reads TRBD1 or TRBD2 (7 bases each). V gave up 6 bases and J gave up 7 bases, with 12 bases separating them. Germline V lookup: CDR1 SGHVS, CDR2 FQNEAQ. The CDR3 length is 13 residues. This CDR3 reads CASSVRGGGELFF. The DNA of the CDR3 is TGTGCCAGCAGTGTCAGGGGGGGCGGGGAGCTGTTTTTT.